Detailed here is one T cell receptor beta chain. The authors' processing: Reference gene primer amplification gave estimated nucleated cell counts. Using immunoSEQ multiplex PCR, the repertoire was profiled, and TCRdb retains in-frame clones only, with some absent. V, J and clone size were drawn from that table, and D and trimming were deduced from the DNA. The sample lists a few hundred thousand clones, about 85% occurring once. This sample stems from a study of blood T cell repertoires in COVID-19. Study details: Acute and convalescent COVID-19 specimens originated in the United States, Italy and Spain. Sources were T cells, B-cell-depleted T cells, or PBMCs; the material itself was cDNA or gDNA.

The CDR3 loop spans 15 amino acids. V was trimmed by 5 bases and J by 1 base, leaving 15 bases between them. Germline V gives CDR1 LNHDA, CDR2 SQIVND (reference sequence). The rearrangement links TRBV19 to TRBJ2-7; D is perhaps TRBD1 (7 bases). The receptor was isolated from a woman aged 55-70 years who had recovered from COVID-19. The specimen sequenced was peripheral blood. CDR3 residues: CASSLVRDRSYEQYF. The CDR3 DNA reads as TGTGCCAGTAGTCTGGTGCGGGACAGATCCTACGAGCAGTACTTC.